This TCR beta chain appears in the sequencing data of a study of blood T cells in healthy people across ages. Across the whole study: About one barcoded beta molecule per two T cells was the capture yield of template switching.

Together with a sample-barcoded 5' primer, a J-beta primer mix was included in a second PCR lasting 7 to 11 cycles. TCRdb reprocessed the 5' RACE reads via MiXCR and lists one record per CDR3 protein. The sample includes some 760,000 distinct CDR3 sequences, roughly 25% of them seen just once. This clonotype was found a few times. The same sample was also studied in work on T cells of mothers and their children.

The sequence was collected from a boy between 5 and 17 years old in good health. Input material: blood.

CDR3 loop: CASSLAGTSGGTTDYEQYF. In DNA form, the CDR3 reads TGCGCCAGCAGCTTGGCCGGGACTAGCGGGGGGACAACTGACTACGAGCAGTACTTC. V gene TRBV5-1 combines with J gene TRBJ2-7, with 15 positions matching TRBD2. CDR3 length equals 19 residues. From germline, CDR1 is SGHRS and CDR2 YFSETQ. Unmatched junction bases numbered 10, after V lost 0 bases and J lost 3 bases.